The text below deals with one T cell receptor beta chain. This may come from a read error, since a much larger clone is one base off. Trimming stripped 6 bases from V and 8 bases from J, with 17 bases between. CDR3 size: 14 residues. Germline CDR1 and CDR2: MNHEY and SVGAGI. This sample is part of a study of Graves' ophthalmopathy and Graves' hyperthyroidism. The TCR beta CDR3 regions underwent amplification from RNA transcripts. An initial RT-PCR round employing HTBI primers preceded a second-round multiplex PCR. TCRdb itself ran the multiplex PCR reads through MiXCR, one entry per CDR3 protein. Among about 640,000 distinct CDR3 sequences listed, more than 40% were seen once.

This rearrangement joins TRBV6-5 to TRBJ1-5; a possible D gene is TRBD1 (5 bases). The TCR sequence derives from an adult man with Graves' ophthalmopathy. Sequencing was performed on peripheral blood. CDR3 sequence reads: CASSRRAGREPQHF. CDR3 sequence (DNA): TGTGCCAGCAGCAGGCGGGCAGGGAGGGAGCCCCAGCATTTT.